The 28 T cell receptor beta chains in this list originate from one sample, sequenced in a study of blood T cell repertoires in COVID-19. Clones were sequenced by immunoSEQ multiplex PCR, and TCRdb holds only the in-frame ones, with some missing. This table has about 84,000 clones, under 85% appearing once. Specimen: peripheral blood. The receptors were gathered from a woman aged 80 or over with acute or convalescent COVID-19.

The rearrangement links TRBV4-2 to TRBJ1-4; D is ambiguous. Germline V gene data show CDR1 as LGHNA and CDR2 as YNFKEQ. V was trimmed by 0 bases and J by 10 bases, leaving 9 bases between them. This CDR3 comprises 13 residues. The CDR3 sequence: CASSQDSSGKLFF. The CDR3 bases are TGTGCCAGCAGCCAAGATTCATCGGGAAAACTGTTTTTT.

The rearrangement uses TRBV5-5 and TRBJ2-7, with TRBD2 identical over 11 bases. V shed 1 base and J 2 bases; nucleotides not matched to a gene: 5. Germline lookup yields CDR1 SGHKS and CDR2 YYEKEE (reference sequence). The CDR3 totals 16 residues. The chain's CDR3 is CASSLILAGATYEQYF. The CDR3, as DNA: TGTGCCAGCAGCTTGATACTAGCGGGAGCCACCTACGAGCAGTACTTC.

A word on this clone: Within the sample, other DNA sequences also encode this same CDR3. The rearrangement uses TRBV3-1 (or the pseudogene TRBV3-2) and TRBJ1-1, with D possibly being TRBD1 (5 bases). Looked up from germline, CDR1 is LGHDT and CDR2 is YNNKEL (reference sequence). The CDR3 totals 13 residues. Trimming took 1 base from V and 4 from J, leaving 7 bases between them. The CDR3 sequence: CASSQAGITEAFF. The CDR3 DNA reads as TGTGCCAGCAGCCAAGCAGGGATCACTGAAGCTTTCTTT.

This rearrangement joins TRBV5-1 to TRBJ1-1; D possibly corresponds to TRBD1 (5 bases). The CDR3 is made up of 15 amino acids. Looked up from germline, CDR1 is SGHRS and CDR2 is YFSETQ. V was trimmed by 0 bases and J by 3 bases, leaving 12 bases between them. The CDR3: CASSLVGGADTEAFF. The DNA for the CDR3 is TGCGCCAGCAGCTTGGTTGGTGGGGCGGACACTGAAGCTTTCTTT.

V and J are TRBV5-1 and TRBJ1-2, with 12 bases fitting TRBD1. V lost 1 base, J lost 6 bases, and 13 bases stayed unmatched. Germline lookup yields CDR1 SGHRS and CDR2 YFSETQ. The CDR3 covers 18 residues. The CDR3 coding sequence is TGCGCCAGCAGCTTGACCGGGACAGGGGGCGCAGGAGGGGATGGCTACACCTTC. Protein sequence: CASSLTGTGGAGGDGYTF.

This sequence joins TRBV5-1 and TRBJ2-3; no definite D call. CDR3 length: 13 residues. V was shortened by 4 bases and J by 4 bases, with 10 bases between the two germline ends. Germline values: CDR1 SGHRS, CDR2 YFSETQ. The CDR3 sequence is CASSPAGSDTQYF. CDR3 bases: TGCGCCAGCAGCCCTGCCGGTTCAGATACGCAGTATTTT.

This CDR3 reads CSARDGRAQYF. The CDR3 DNA is TGCAGTGCTAGAGACGGGAGGGCGCAGTATTTT. V is TRBV20-1 and J is TRBJ2-3, with 8 bases lining up with TRBD2. The CDR3 contains 11 residues. Trimming removed 0 bases from V and 10 bases from J; junction bases left unmatched: 0. In germline, CDR1 is DFQATT, CDR2 SNEGSKA (reference sequence).

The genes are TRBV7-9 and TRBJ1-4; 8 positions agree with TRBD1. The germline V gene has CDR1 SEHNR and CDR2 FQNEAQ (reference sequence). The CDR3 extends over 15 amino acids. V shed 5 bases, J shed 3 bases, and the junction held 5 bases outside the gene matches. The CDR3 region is CASSSRGLPNEKLFF. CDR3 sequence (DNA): TGTGCCAGCAGCAGCAGGGGGCTACCTAATGAAAAACTGTTTTTT.

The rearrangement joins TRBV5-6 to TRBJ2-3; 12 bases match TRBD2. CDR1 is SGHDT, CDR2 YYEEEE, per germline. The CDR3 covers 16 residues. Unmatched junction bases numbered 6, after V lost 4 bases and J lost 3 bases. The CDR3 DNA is TGTGCCAGCAGCCTGACTAGCGGGAGTTCGACAGATACGCAGTATTTT. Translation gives CASSLTSGSSTDTQYF.

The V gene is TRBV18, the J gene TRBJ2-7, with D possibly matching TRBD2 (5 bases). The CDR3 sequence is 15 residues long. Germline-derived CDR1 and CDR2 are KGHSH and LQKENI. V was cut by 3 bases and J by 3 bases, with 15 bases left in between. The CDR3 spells CASSPGTTTNYEQYF. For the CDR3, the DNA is TGTGCCAGCTCACCCGGAACCACGACTAACTACGAGCAGTACTTC. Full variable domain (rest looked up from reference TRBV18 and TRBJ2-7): NAGVMQNPRHLVRRRGQEARLRCSPMKGHSHVYWYRQLPEEGLKFMVYLQKENIIDESGMPKERFSAEFPKEGPSILRIQQVVRGDSAAYFCASSPGTTTNYEQYFGPGTRLTVT.

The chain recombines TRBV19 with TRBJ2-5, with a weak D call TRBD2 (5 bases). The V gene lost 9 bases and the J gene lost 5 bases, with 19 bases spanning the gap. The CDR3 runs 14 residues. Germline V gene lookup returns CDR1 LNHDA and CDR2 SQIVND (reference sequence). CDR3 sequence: CASQRTTLSETQYF. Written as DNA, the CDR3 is TGTGCCAGCCAGCGGACCACCCTATCGGAGACCCAGTACTTC.

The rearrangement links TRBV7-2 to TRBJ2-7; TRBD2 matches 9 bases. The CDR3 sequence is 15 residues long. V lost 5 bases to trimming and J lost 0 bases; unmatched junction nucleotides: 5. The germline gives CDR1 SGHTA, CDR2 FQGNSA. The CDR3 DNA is TGTGCCAGCAGCATCCTAGCGGGATACTCCTACGAGCAGTACTTC. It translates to CASSILAGYSYEQYF.

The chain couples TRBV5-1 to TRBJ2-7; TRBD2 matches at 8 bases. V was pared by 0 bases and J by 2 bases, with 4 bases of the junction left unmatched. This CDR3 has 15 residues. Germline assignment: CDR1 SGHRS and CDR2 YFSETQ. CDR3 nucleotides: TGCGCCAGCAGCTTGGTTAGCGGGGCGCCCTACGAGCAGTACTTC. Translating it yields CASSLVSGAPYEQYF.

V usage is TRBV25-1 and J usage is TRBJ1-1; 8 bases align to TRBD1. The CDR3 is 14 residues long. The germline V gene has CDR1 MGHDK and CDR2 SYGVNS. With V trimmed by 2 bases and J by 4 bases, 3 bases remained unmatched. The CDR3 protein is CASSEQGASTEAFF. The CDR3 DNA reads TGTGCCAGCAGTGAACAGGGGGCGAGCACTGAAGCTTTCTTT.

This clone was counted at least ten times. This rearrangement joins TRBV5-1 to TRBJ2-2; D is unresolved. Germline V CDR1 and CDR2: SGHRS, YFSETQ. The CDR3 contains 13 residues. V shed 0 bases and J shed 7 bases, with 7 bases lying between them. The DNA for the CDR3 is TGCGCCAGCAGCTTGGCGGTGGTCGGGGAGCTGTTTTTT. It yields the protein CASSLAVVGELFF. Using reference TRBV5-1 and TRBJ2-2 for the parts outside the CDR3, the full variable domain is KAGVTQTPRYLIKTRGQQVTLSCSPISGHRSVSWYQQTPGQGLQFLFEYFSETQRNKGNFPGRFSGRQFSNSRSEMNVSTLELGDSALYLCASSLAVVGELFFGEGSRLTVL.

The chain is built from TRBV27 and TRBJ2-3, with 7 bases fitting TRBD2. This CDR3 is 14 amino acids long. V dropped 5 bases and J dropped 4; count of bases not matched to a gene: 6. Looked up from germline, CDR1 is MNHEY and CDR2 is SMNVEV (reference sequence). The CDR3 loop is CASSRGRFADTQYF. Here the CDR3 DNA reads TGTGCCAGCAGTCGCGGGAGATTTGCAGATACGCAGTATTTT.

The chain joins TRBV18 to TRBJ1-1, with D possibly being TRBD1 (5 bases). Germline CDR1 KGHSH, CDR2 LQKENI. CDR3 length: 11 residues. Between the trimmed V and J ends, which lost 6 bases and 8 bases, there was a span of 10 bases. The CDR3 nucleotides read TGTGCCAGCTCGGGGGGGTTCGAAGCTTTCTTT. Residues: CASSGGFEAFF.

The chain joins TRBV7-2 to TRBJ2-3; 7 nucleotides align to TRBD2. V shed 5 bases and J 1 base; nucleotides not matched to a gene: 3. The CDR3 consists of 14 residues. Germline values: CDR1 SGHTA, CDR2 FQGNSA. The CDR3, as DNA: TGTGCCAGCAGCCCAACTAGCGGCACAGATACGCAGTATTTT. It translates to CASSPTSGTDTQYF.

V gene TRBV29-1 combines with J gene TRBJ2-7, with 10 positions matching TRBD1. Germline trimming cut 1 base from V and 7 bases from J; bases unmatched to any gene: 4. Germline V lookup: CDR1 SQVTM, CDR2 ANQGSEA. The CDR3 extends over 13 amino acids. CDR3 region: CSVEGQGAGEQYF. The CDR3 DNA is TGCAGCGTTGAAGGACAGGGGGCGGGTGAGCAGTACTTC.

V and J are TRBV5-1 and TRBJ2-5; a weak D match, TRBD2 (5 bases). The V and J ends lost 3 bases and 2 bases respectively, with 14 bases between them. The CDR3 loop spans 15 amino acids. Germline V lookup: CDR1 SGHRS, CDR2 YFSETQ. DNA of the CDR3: TGCGCCAGCAGCTCCGCCCCAGCGGTACAAGAGACCCAGTACTTC. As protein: CASSSAPAVQETQYF.

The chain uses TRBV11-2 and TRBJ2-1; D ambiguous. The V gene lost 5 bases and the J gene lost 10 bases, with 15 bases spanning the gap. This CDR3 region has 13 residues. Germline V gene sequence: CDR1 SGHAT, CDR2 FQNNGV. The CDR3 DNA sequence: TGTGCCAGCAGCCTTTCAGGAAGTCAGGAGCAGTTCTTC. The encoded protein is CASSLSGSQEQFF.

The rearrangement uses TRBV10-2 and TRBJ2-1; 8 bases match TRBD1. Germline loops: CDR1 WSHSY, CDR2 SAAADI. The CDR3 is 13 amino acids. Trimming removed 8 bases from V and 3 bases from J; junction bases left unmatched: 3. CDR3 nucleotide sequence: TGCGCCAGCGGGACAGGAGACTACAATGAGCAGTTCTTC. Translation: CASGTGDYNEQFF.

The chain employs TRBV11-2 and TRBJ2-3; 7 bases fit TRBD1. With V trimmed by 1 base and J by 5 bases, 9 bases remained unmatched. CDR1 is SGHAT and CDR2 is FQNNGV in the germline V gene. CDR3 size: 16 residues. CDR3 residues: CASSLVGQGVGDTQYF. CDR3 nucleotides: TGTGCCAGCAGCTTAGTAGGGCAGGGGGTTGGAGATACGCAGTATTTT.

The CDR3 is CASSLGLAGVETQYF. Here the CDR3 DNA reads TGTGCCAGCAGCTTAGGGCTAGCGGGAGTGGAGACCCAGTACTTC. The V gene is TRBV7-2, the J gene TRBJ2-5, with TRBD2 matching 10 bases. Germline V gives CDR1 SGHTA, CDR2 FQGNSA. The J segment lost 5 bases and the V segment lost 1 base, leaving 4 bases of the junction unmatched. The CDR3 runs to 15 residues.

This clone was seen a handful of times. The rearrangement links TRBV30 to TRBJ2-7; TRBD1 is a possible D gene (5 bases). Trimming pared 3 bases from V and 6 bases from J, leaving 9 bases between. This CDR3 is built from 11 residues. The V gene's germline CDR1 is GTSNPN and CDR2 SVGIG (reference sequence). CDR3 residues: CAWSVQGEQYF. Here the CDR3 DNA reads TGTGCCTGGAGCGTCCAGGGCGAGCAGTACTTC.

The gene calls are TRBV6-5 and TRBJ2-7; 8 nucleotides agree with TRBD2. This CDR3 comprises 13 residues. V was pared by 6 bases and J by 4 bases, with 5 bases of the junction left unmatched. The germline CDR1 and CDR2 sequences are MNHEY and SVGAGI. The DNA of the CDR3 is TGTGCCAGCAGCCAGACTAGCGCTTACGAGCAGTACTTC. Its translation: CASSQTSAYEQYF.

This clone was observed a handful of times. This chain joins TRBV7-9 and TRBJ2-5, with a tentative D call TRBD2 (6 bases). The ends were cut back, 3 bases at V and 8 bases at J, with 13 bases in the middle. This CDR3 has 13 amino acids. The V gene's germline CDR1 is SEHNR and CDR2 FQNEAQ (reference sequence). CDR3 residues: CASSLASEKTQYF. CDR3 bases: TGTGCCAGCAGCTTGGCTAGCGAGAAAACCCAGTACTTC.

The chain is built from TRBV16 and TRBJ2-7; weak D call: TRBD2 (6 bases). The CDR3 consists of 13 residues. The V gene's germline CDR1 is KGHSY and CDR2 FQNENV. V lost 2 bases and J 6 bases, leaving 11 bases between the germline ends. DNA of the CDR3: TGTGCCAGCAGCCAAAAGTGGGGAGGCGAGCAGTACTTC. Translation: CASSQKWGGEQYF.